The text below deals with one T cell receptor (beta chain). Its specificity is unknown. The sample belongs to a study of T cells after yellow fever vaccination. Findings of the study overall: Peaking on day 5 versus 15, the secondary response was faster but weaker.

CDR1 SGHTA and CDR2 FQGNSA come from the germline V gene. The CDR3 runs 14 residues. V lost 10 bases to trimming and J lost 6 bases; unmatched junction nucleotides: 14. Synthesis of TCR cDNA relied on 5'RACE template switching, which attached a universal primer site and UMIs. TCRdb processed the 5' RACE reads anew with MiXCR; each CDR3 protein has one entry. The sample includes hundreds of thousands of distinct CDR3 sequences, about 14% of them seen just once. Sequenced here: PBMCs, sampled on the day of the yellow fever booster vaccination. This sequence originates from a man aged 30 to 39 who received the YFV17D yellow fever vaccine. This rearrangement joins TRBV7-2 to TRBJ2-7, with 8 bases identical to TRBD2. The CDR3 sequence is CATGGGGRTGEQYF. The CDR3 nucleotides are TGTGCCACCGGGGGGGGGGGCCGGACGGGCGAGCAGTACTTC.